The 11 T cell receptor beta chains presented below share a single source sample, sequenced in a study of cytomegalovirus exposure and HLA in healthy donors (dated by TCRdb to between 2016 and 2019). Preparation of the library involved the immunoSEQ multiplex PCR assay. A mixture of 60 forward primers for TCR Vbeta segments and 13 reverse primers for TCR Jbeta segments was used in the multiplex PCR. TCRdb took over this immuneACCESS table, retaining in-frame rearrangements with V and J assigned. Such tables are incomplete; in checked studies, under half of the missing clones stem from an unresolved V gene, and the remainder is unexplained. In all, the sample holds some 93,000 clones, and approximately 68% of those were seen once. The biggest ten clones account for approximately 6.3% of the sample. The material sequenced was PBMCs. These receptors were collected from a boy younger than 18 in good health and CMV-seropositive.

V gene TRBV5-1 combines with J gene TRBJ1-3, with 7 positions matching TRBD1. Germline assignment: CDR1 SGHRS and CDR2 YFSETQ. The CDR3 consists of 20 residues. Trimming at V came to 2 bases and at J to 0 bases, leaving 17 bases not matched to a gene. The CDR3: CASSLSIQGIQTFSGNTIYF. In DNA, the CDR3 is TGCGCCAGCAGCTTAAGTATACAGGGGATACAAACCTTCTCTGGAAACACCATATATTTT.

The V and J genes are TRBV5-6 and TRBJ2-7; possible D gene TRBD2, 6 bases. In germline, CDR1 is SGHDT, CDR2 YYEEEE. The CDR3 is 14 amino acids. The V gene lost 0 bases and the J gene lost 6 bases, with 13 bases spanning the gap. The DNA for the CDR3 is TGTGCCAGCAGCTTGGTTCGGGAGTTTGCCGAGCAGTACTTC. Encoded protein: CASSLVREFAEQYF.

The rearrangement links TRBV2 to TRBJ2-3; D gene unclear. V was cut by 8 bases and J by 1 base, with 10 bases left in between. The CDR3 totals 13 residues. CDR1 is SNHLY, CDR2 FYNNEI, per germline. The chain's CDR3 is CASRYGRTDTQYF. The CDR3 DNA sequence: TGTGCCAGCCGGTACGGTCGCACAGATACGCAGTATTTT.

The rearrangement joins TRBV11-2 to TRBJ2-3; TRBD2 aligns across 8 bases. Germline V gives CDR1 SGHAT, CDR2 FQNNGV. J lost 2 bases, V lost 0 bases, and 7 bases had no gene match. The CDR3 has 17 amino acids. The CDR3 loop is CASSLDKVAGNTDTQYF. CDR3 in DNA: TGTGCCAGCAGCTTAGATAAGGTAGCGGGGAACACAGATACGCAGTATTTT.

This clone occurred a few times. The chain recombines TRBV30 with TRBJ2-7; 7 nucleotides match TRBD1. Germline CDR1 and CDR2: GTSNPN and SVGIG (reference sequence). With 8 bases clipped from V and 0 bases from J, the junction kept 13 bases outside the gene matches. The CDR3 extends over 15 amino acids. The CDR3 reads CAGTLMTGSSYEQYF. Here the CDR3 DNA reads TGTGCCGGAACTCTGATGACAGGGAGCTCCTACGAGCAGTACTTC.

The J gene is TRBJ1-1, the V gene TRBV29-1; possible D gene TRBD1, 6 bases. The CDR3 is 13 amino acids. V lost 6 bases to trimming and J lost 2 bases, with 13 bases between them. Germline V gives CDR1 SQVTM, CDR2 ANQGSEA. The CDR3 protein is CSVQGGANTEAFF. The CDR3 coding sequence is TGCAGCGTCCAAGGGGGGGCCAACACTGAAGCTTTCTTT.

This clone was detected a few times. V usage is TRBV30 and J usage is TRBJ1-1, with D unclear. The V end lost 0 bases, the J end lost 2 bases, and 4 bases lay between the germline ends. Germline CDR1 is GTSNPN and CDR2 is SVGIG (reference sequence). There are 12 residues in the CDR3. The CDR3 is CAWSVSNTEAFF. The CDR3 DNA sequence: TGTGCCTGGAGTGTATCTAACACTGAAGCTTTCTTT.

Comments on this clone: Its ends do not fully match the called genes, so a read error is possible. The chain carries TRBV7-7 and TRBJ1-1; D not certain. This CDR3 is 13 amino acids long. In germline, CDR1 is SSHAT, CDR2 FNYEAQ (reference sequence). The CDR3 spells CASSLDLNTEAFF. The CDR3, as DNA: TGTGCTAGCAGCTTAGACTTAAACACTGAAGCTTTCTTT.

This clone has a handful of counts. The rearrangement links TRBV2 to TRBJ2-7; maybe TRBD1 (6 bases). Germline V gives CDR1 SNHLY, CDR2 FYNNEI. The CDR3 length is 14 residues. V lost 6 bases to trimming and J lost 0 bases, with 12 bases between them. The CDR3 spells CASRGTPASYEQYF. Here the CDR3 DNA reads TGTGCCAGCAGAGGGACACCTGCCTCCTACGAGCAGTACTTC.

The V call is TRBV10-1, the J call TRBJ2-6; D may be TRBD2 (6 bases). Germline V gene lookup returns CDR1 WNHNN and CDR2 SYGVQD (reference sequence). The CDR3 is 15 residues long. V was clipped by 5 bases and J by 0 bases, with 8 bases between them. CDR3: CASSTGGSGANVLTF. As DNA, the CDR3 is TGCGCCAGCAGTACCGGGGGCTCTGGGGCCAACGTCCTGACTTTC.

The V call is TRBV5-6, the J call TRBJ1-2; D remains ambiguous. V was trimmed by 4 bases and J by 3 bases, leaving 10 bases between them. The CDR3 spans 13 residues. Germline CDR1 and CDR2: SGHDT and YYEEEE. For the CDR3, the DNA is TGTGCCAGCAGCCCCAGTGCCTACTATGGCTACACCTTC. It translates to CASSPSAYYGYTF.